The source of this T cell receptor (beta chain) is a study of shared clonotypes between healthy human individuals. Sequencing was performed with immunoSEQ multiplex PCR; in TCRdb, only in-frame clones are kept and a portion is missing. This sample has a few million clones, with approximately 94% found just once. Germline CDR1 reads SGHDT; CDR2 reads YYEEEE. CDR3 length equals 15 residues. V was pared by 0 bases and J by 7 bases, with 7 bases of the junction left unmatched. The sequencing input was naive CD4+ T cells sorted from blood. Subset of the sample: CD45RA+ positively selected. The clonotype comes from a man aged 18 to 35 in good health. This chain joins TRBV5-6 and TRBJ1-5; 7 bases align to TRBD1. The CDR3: CASSLAGQRGQPQHF. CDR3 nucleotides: TGTGCCAGCAGCTTGGCGGGACAGAGGGGGCAGCCCCAGCATTTT.